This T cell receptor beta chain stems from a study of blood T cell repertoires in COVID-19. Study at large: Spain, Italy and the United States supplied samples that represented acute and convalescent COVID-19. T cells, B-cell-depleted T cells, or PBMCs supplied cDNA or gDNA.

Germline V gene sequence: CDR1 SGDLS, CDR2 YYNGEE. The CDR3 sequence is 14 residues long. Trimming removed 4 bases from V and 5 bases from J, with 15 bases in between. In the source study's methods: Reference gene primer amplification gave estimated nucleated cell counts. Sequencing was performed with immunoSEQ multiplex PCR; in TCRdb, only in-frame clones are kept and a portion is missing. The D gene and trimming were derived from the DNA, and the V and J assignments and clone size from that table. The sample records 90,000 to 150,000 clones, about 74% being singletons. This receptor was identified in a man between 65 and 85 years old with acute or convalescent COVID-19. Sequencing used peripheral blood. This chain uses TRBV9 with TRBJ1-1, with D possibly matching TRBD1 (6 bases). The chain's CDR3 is CASSITTGLTEAFF. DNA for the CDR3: TGTGCCAGCAGCATTACGACAGGTCTGACTGAAGCTTTCTTT.